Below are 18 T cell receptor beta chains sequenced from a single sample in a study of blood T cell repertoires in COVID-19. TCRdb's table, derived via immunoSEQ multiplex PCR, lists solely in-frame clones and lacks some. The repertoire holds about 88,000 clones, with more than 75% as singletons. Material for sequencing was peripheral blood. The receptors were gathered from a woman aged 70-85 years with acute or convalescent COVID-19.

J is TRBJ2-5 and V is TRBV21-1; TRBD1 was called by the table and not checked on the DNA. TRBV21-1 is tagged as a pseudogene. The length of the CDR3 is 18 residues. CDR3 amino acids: CASSKRGRFRTEQETQYF. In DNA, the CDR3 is TGTGCCAGCAGCAAGAGAGGGCGCTTTAGGACAGAACAAGAGACCCAGTACTTC.

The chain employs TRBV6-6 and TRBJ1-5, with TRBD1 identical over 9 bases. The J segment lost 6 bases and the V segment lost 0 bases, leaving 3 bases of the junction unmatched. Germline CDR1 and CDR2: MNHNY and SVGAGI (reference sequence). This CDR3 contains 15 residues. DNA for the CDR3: TGTGCCAGCAGTTACTCACCGGGACAGGGTCAGCCCCAGCATTTT. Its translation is CASSYSPGQGQPQHF.

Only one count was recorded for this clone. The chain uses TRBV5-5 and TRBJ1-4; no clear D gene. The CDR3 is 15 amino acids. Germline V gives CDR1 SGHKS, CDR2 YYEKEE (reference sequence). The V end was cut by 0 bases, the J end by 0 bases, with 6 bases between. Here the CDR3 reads CASSLVQPTNEKLFF. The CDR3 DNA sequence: TGTGCCAGCAGCTTGGTACAGCCAACTAATGAAAAACTGTTTTTT. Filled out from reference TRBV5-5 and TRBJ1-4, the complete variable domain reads DAGVTQSPTHLIKTRGQQVTLRCSPISGHKSVSWYQQVLGQGPQFIFQYYEKEERGRGNFPDRFSARQFPNYSSELNVNALLLGDSALYLCASSLVQPTNEKLFFGSGTQLSVL.

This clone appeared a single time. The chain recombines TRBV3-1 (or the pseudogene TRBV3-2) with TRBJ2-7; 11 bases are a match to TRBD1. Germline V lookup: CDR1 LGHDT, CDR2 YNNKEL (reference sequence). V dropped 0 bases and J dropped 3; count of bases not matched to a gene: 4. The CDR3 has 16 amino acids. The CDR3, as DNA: TGTGCCAGCAGCCAAGATCCCGGGACAGGGGGCTACGAGCAGTACGTC. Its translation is CASSQDPGTGGYEQYV.

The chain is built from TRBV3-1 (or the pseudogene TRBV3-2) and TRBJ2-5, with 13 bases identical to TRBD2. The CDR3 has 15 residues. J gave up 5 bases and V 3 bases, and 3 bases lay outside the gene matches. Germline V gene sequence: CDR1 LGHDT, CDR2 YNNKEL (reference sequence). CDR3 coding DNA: TGTGCCAGCAGCCAGGGGACTAGCGGGGATGAGACCCAGTACTTC. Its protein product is CASSQGTSGDETQYF.

The CDR3 region is CASSAVWGAGGDSYEQYV. The CDR3, as DNA: TGTGCCAGCAGTGCAGTTTGGGGTGCGGGAGGAGACTCCTACGAGCAGTACGTC. The V and J genes are TRBV6-2 or TRBV6-3 and TRBJ2-7; 8 bases are a match to TRBD2. There are 18 residues in the CDR3. CDR1 is MNHEY, CDR2 SVGEGT, per germline. Losses at the gene ends were 5 bases for V and 0 bases for J; bases not matched to a gene: 15.

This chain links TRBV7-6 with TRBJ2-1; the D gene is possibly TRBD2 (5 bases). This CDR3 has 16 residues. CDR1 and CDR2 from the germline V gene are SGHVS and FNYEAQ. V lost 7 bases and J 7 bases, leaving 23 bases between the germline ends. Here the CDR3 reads CASTGIASPRGNEQFF. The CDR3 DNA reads TGTGCCAGCACAGGCATAGCTTCCCCTCGAGGGAATGAGCAGTTCTTC.

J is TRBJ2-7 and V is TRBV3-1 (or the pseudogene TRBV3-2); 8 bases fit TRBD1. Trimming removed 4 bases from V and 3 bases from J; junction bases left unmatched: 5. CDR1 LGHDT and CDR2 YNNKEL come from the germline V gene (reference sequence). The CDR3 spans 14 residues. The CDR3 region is CASSRGTGDYEQYV. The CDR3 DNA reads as TGTGCCAGCAGCCGAGGGACAGGAGACTACGAGCAGTACGTC.

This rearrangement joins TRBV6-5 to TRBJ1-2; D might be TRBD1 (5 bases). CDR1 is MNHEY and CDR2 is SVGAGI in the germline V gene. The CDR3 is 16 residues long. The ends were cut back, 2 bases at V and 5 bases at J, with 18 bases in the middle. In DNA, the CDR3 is TGTGCCAGCAGTTACGGGCGGGTCTCGGGGGGATATGGCTACACCTTC. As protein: CASSYGRVSGGYGYTF.

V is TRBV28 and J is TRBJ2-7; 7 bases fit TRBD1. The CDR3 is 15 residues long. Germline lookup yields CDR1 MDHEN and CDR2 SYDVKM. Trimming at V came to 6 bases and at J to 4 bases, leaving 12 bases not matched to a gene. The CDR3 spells CASSRTGNGLYEQYV. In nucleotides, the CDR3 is TGTGCCAGCAGCAGGACAGGAAACGGACTTTACGAGCAGTACGTC.

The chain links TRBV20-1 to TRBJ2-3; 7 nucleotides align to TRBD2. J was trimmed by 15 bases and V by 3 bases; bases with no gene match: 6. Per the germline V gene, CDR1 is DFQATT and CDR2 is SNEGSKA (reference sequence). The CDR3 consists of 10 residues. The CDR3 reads CSASLLANYF. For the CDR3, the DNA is TGCAGTGCTAGCCTACTAGCGAACTATTTT.

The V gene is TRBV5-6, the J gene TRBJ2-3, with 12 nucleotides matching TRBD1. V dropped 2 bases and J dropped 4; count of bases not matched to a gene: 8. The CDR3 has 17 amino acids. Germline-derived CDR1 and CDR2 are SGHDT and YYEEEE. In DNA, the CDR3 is TGTGCCAGCAGCTTTTTGCGGGACAGGGGGCATCCAGATACGCAGTATTTT. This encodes CASSFLRDRGHPDTQYF. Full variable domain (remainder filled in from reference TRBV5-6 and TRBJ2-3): DAGVTQSPTHLIKTRGQQVTLRCSPKSGHDTVSWYQQALGQGPQFIFQYYEEEERQRGNFPDRFSGHQFPNYSSELNVNALLLGDSALYLCASSFLRDRGHPDTQYFGPGTRLTVL.

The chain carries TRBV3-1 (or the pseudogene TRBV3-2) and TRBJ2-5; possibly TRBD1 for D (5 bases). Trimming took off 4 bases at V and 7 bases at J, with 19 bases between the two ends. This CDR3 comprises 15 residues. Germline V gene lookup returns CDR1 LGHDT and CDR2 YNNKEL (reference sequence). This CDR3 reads CASSRLNQGTGTQYF. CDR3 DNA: TGTGCCAGCAGCCGATTAAACCAGGGAACGGGGACCCAGTACTTC.

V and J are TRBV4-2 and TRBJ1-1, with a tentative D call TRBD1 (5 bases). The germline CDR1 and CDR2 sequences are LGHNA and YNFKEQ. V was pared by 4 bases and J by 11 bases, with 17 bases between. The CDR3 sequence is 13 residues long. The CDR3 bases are TGTGCCAGCAGCCCGATGGGGGAGGGGCGTGCTTTCTTT. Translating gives CASSPMGEGRAFF.

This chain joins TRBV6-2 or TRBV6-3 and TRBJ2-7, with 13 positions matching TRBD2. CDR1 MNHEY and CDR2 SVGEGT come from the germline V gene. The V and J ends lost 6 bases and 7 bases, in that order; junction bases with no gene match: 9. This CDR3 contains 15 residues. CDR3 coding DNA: TGTGCCAGCAGCCCGGGACTAGCGGGGACTAAGGAGCAGTACGTC. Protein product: CASSPGLAGTKEQYV.

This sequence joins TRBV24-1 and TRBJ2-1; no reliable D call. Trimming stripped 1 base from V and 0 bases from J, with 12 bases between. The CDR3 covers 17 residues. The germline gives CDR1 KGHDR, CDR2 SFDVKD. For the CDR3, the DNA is TGTGCCACCAGTGATTTCGACGCGGCGAGCTCCTACAATGAGCAGTTCTTC. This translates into CATSDFDAASSYNEQFF.

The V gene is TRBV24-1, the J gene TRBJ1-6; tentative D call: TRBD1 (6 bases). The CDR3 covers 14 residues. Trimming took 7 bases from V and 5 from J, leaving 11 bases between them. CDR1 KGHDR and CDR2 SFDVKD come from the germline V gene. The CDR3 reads CATRADSHNSPLHF. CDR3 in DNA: TGTGCCACCAGGGCGGACAGCCATAATTCACCCCTCCACTTT.

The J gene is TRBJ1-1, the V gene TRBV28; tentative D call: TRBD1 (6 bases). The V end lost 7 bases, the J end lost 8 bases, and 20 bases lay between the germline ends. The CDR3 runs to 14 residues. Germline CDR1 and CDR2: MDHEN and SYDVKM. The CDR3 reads CASTPPNRVDEAFF. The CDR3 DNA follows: TGTGCCAGCACCCCACCCAACAGGGTTGACGAAGCTTTCTTT.